These 17 T cell receptor beta chains came from one sample sequenced in a study of blood T cell repertoires in COVID-19. The method was immunoSEQ multiplex PCR; TCRdb's version includes in-frame clones alone and lacks a portion of them. Here the sample spans more than 400,000 clones, 80% to 90% being singletons. Material for sequencing was peripheral blood. The source is a human donor in a cohort sampled during active COVID-19.

This clone has just a few counts. The rearrangement joins TRBV28 to TRBJ2-5, with 7 bases that match TRBD1. CDR3 length: 16 amino acids. Per germline, CDR1 MDHEN and CDR2 SYDVKM. The trim removed 4 bases at V and 4 bases at J, leaving 12 bases unmatched. CDR3 DNA: TGTGCCAGCAGTTACAACAGGGGAACCCTGACAGAGACCCAGTACTTC. Its protein is CASSYNRGTLTETQYF.

The chain employs TRBV19 and TRBJ2-2, with D possibly TRBD1 on 6 matching bases. V was pared by 4 bases and J by 6 bases, with 9 bases between. This CDR3 has 13 residues. Germline-derived CDR1 and CDR2 are LNHDA and SQIVND (reference sequence). The CDR3 spells CASSTYRAGELFF. As DNA, the CDR3 is TGTGCCAGTAGTACTTACAGGGCCGGGGAGCTGTTTTTT. The full variable domain, in which reference TRBV19 and TRBJ2-2 provide the parts outside the CDR3, is DGGITQSPKYLFRKEGQNVTLSCEQNLNHDAMYWYRQDPGQGLRLIYYSQIVNDFQKGDIAEGYSVSREKKESFPLTVTSAQKNPTAFYLCASSTYRAGELFFGEGSRLTVL.

The V gene is TRBV9, the J gene TRBJ1-2, with 10 bases fitting TRBD1. Germline V lookup: CDR1 SGDLS, CDR2 YYNGEE. This CDR3 contains 15 residues. J was trimmed by 4 bases and V by 3 bases; bases with no gene match: 6. The CDR3 DNA follows: TGTGCCAGCAGCGATAGGGACAGGGGCCTCTATGGCTACACCTTC. It translates to CASSDRDRGLYGYTF.

The rearrangement joins TRBV15 to TRBJ1-5; D is unclear. The CDR3 has 17 residues. The germline CDR1 and CDR2 sequences are LNHNV and YYDKDF (reference sequence). The ends were cut back, 0 bases at V and 0 bases at J, with 12 bases in the middle. This CDR3 is CATSRDHGRHSNQPQHF. The DNA of the CDR3 is TGTGCCACCAGCAGAGATCATGGCAGACATAGCAATCAGCCCCAGCATTTT.

The gene calls are TRBV10-3 and TRBJ2-5; D ambiguous. In germline, CDR1 is ENHRY, CDR2 SYGVKD. Trimming stripped 3 bases from V and 0 bases from J, with 11 bases between. The CDR3 has 15 residues. CDR3: CAISDSVFNQETQYF. The CDR3 bases are TGTGCCATCAGTGATTCAGTTTTCAACCAAGAGACCCAGTACTTC.

The rearrangement links TRBV30 to TRBJ1-1; 8 positions match TRBD1. With V trimmed by 3 bases and J by 3 bases, 6 bases remained unmatched. CDR3 size: 14 residues. CDR1 is GTSNPN and CDR2 is SVGIG in the germline V gene (reference sequence). The CDR3 DNA follows: TGTGCCTGGAGCCGGGACAGGCTTCACACTGAAGCTTTCTTT. This sequence encodes CAWSRDRLHTEAFF.

The gene calls are TRBV9 and TRBJ1-1; perhaps TRBD1 as D (6 bases). Per the germline V gene, CDR1 is SGDLS and CDR2 is YYNGEE. The ends were cut back, 0 bases at V and 5 bases at J, with 20 bases in the middle. The CDR3 has 17 residues. CDR3 nucleotides: TGTGCCAGCAGCGTAGATCCGGGACCTAGGGGGGGGACTGAAGCTTTCTTT. Protein sequence: CASSVDPGPRGGTEAFF.

The chain joins TRBV2 to TRBJ1-2; 9 bases agree with TRBD1. CDR3 length: 15 residues. Germline trimming cut 1 base from V and 8 bases from J; bases unmatched to any gene: 8. Germline lookup yields CDR1 SNHLY and CDR2 FYNNEI. The CDR3: CASSEGLTGGGGYTF. The CDR3 DNA sequence: TGTGCCAGCAGTGAAGGATTAACAGGGGGCGGCGGCTACACCTTC.

The V and J genes are TRBV3-1 (or the pseudogene TRBV3-2) and TRBJ2-6, with a weak D call TRBD2 (6 bases). This CDR3 comprises 19 residues. Trimming removed 6 bases at V and 0 bases at J, with 21 bases between. Germline V gives CDR1 LGHDT, CDR2 YNNKEL (reference sequence). The CDR3 DNA reads TGTGCCAGCAGTCGAAACCGGGACTCCCCTCTCTCTGGGGCCAACGTCCTGACTTTC. Protein sequence: CASSRNRDSPLSGANVLTF.

This chain connects TRBV5-5 to TRBJ1-4, with 7 bases aligning to TRBD1. Germline-derived CDR1 and CDR2 are SGHKS and YYEKEE (reference sequence). CDR3 size: 16 residues. V lost 3 bases and J lost 0; bases outside the gene matches: 5. The CDR3 DNA reads as TGTGCCAGCAGCTGGAGGGGGCCAGCAACTAATGAAAAACTGTTTTTT. This gives the protein CASSWRGPATNEKLFF.

This chain connects TRBV18 to TRBJ1-5; D is possibly TRBD1 (5 bases). Between the trimmed V and J ends, which lost 3 bases and 0 bases, there was a span of 9 bases. The CDR3 consists of 15 residues. Germline-derived CDR1 and CDR2 are KGHSH and LQKENI. This chain's CDR3 is CASSPMQGSNQPQHF. CDR3 sequence (DNA): TGTGCCAGCTCACCGATGCAGGGTAGCAATCAGCCCCAGCATTTT.

The chain links TRBV3-1 (or the pseudogene TRBV3-2) to TRBJ2-7; TRBD2 matches 13 bases. There are 16 residues in the CDR3. Germline CDR1 reads LGHDT; CDR2 reads YNNKEL (reference sequence). The V and J ends lost 4 bases and 3 bases, in that order; junction bases with no gene match: 6. The CDR3 reads CASSRVGLAGVYEQYF. In DNA form, the CDR3 reads TGTGCCAGCAGCCGCGTTGGACTAGCGGGAGTCTACGAGCAGTACTTC.

With respect to this clone: This sequence may be a read error, since a much larger clone differs from it by one base. The gene calls are TRBV5-1 and TRBJ2-7; 11 positions agree with TRBD2. The trim removed 4 bases at V and 1 base at J, leaving 4 bases unmatched. The CDR3 covers 15 residues. Per the germline V gene, CDR1 is SGHRS and CDR2 is YFSETQ. The CDR3 coding sequence is TGCGCCAGCAGCCTCGGGACTAGCGGATCCTACGAGCAGTACTTC. Amino acids: CASSLGTSGSYEQYF.

This sequence joins TRBV28 and TRBJ1-5, with D tentatively TRBD1 (6 bases). The CDR3 has 15 amino acids. Germline V gene lookup returns CDR1 MDHEN and CDR2 SYDVKM. The V gene lost 5 bases and the J gene lost 3 bases, with 14 bases spanning the gap. The CDR3 nucleotides read TGTGCCAGCAGTGTCCACAGGGCTTACAATCAGCCCCAGCATTTT. Translating it yields CASSVHRAYNQPQHF.

CDR3 in amino acids: CASSPGRGRPPNTEAFF. DNA for the CDR3: TGTGCCAGCAGCCCAGGCAGGGGGCGCCCCCCCAACACTGAAGCTTTCTTT. The rearrangement uses TRBV7-8 and TRBJ1-1; TRBD1 aligns across 8 bases. The CDR3 length is 17 residues. J gave up 2 bases and V 5 bases, and 13 bases lay outside the gene matches. Germline CDR1 reads SGHVS; CDR2 reads FQNEAQ. The variable domain in full, with the rest retrieved from reference TRBV7-8 and TRBJ1-1, is GAGVSQSPRYKVAKRGQDVALRCDPISGHVSLFWYQQALGQGPEFLTYFQNEAQLDKSGLPSDRFFAERPEGSVSTLKIQRTQQEDSAVYLCASSPGRGRPPNTEAFFGQGTRLTVV.

The chain employs TRBV4-2 and TRBJ1-6; tentatively, D is TRBD1 (5 bases). Looked up from germline, CDR1 is LGHNA and CDR2 is YNFKEQ. V was shortened by 3 bases and J by 8 bases, with 11 bases between the two germline ends. The CDR3 consists of 14 residues. This CDR3 reads CASSHGGYDSPLHF. The CDR3 DNA is TGTGCCAGCAGCCACGGGGGGTATGATTCACCCCTCCACTTT.

The chain joins TRBV3-1 (or the pseudogene TRBV3-2) to TRBJ1-2, with 9 bases lining up with TRBD1. The CDR3 has 15 residues. Germline values: CDR1 LGHDT, CDR2 YNNKEL (reference sequence). V shed 3 bases and J 4 bases; nucleotides not matched to a gene: 6. CDR3 amino acids: CASSQLGQGSYGYTF. The CDR3 DNA reads TGTGCCAGCAGCCAGTTGGGACAGGGAAGCTATGGCTACACCTTC.